Included here is one TCR beta chain sequence, with context. Antigen unknown. CD4+ naive, central memory, regulatory and stem cell-like memory cells were sorted via CD45RO/CCR7/CD25/CD127/CD95/CD27. V lost 3 bases and J 0 bases, leaving 9 bases between the germline ends. Germline V CDR1 and CDR2: SGDLS, YYNGEE. This CDR3 is 14 amino acids long. This sample was included in a study of beta chain features in type 1 diabetes. About the research overall: Some 110 million sorted cells were examined across all samples.

Study conclusions and caveats: Type 1 diabetes patients showed a moderate but significant shortening of TCRB CDR3s in all four CD4+ subsets.

All of the isolated RNA was reverse transcribed, so expressed TCRB transcripts were sequenced. TCRdb's table, derived via immunoSEQ multiplex PCR, lists solely in-frame clones and lacks some. In the table there are just under 150,000 clones, about 9.4% of which are singletons. The gene calls are TRBV9 and TRBJ1-2; no reliable D call. The TCR was taken from a man between 18 and 35 years old in good health. Source material: naive CD4+ T cells from blood. The CDR3 nucleotides are TGTGCCAGCAGCGCGGAGACTGCTAACTATGGCTACACCTTC. Translating it yields CASSAETANYGYTF.